The present entry profiles one T cell receptor beta chain with its context. This sample was included in a study of blood T cell repertoires in COVID-19. Assay used: immunoSEQ multiplex PCR; TCRdb lists only in-frame clones, some missing. The sample contains about 70,000 clones, about 80% of which appear only once. Germline V gene data show CDR1 as SGHVS and CDR2 as FQNEAQ. The V and J ends lost 3 bases and 7 bases respectively, with 15 bases between them. The CDR3 is 15 amino acids. The sequenced sample was peripheral blood. This TCR came from a human donor in a cohort sampled during active COVID-19. This chain links TRBV7-8 with TRBJ1-4; D is unresolved. CDR3 sequence reads: CASSFAWRAGEKLFF. For the CDR3, the DNA is TGTGCCAGCAGCTTTGCGTGGAGGGCGGGTGAAAAACTGTTTTTT.